Presented here are 8 T cell receptor beta chains from one specimen sequenced in a study of shared clonotypes between healthy human individuals. The method was immunoSEQ multiplex PCR; TCRdb's version includes in-frame clones alone and lacks a portion of them. The sample records about 2.4 million clones, more than 85% being singletons. The sequenced sample was naive CD4+ T cells from PBMCs. Subset: CD45RA+ positively selected. Receptors were obtained from a man between 18 and 29 years old in good health. Some clones in this sample may be carry-over from other donors' samples.

This sequence joins TRBV6-6 and TRBJ2-7, with 7 bases aligning to TRBD1. The CDR3 extends over 16 amino acids. In germline, CDR1 is MNHNY, CDR2 SVGAGI (reference sequence). V trimming: 5 bases; J trimming: 2 bases; junction bases outside the gene matches: 12. CDR3 in amino acids: CASSRKRTGLTYEQYF. CDR3 nucleotide sequence: TGTGCCAGCAGTCGAAAGAGGACAGGCCTTACCTACGAGCAGTACTTC.

The V gene is TRBV4-1, the J gene TRBJ2-3, with 9 nucleotides matching TRBD2. In germline, CDR1 is MGHRA, CDR2 YSYEKL. The CDR3 has 16 residues. V was pared by 4 bases and J by 6 bases, with 11 bases of the junction left unmatched. Here the CDR3 reads CASSPSIAGEFDTQYF. As DNA, the CDR3 is TGCGCCAGCAGCCCGAGCATAGCGGGGGAGTTTGATACGCAGTATTTT.

V gene TRBV28 combines with J gene TRBJ2-7; no definite D call. The germline gives CDR1 MDHEN, CDR2 SYDVKM. There are 14 residues in the CDR3. V lost 5 bases to trimming and J lost 0 bases, with 11 bases between them. CDR3 sequence (DNA): TGTGCCAGCAGTCCCGATATTAACTCCTACGAGCAGTACTTC. It specifies CASSPDINSYEQYF.

The CDR3 DNA follows: TGTGCCAGCAGCTTAGGGACTAGCGGAACCGACGAGCAGTACTTC. It yields the protein CASSLGTSGTDEQYF. V usage is TRBV7-3 and J usage is TRBJ2-7; 11 bases are shared with TRBD2. V dropped 2 bases and J dropped 5; count of bases not matched to a gene: 5. Germline V gene data show CDR1 as SGHTA and CDR2 as FQGTGA. This CDR3 is built from 15 residues.

The CDR3 sequence: CASSATSNRESGSRAEQYF. The CDR3, as DNA: TGCGCCAGCAGCGCGACATCCAACAGGGAGAGTGGTTCGAGAGCAGAGCAGTACTTC. This rearrangement joins TRBV5-1 to TRBJ2-7, with a tentative D call TRBD1 (6 bases). V lost 4 bases to trimming and J lost 7 bases, with 33 bases between them. CDR3 length equals 19 residues. The V gene's germline CDR1 is SGHRS and CDR2 YFSETQ.

The chain employs TRBV29-1 and TRBJ2-5, with D unclear. CDR3 length: 11 residues. Germline CDR1 SQVTM, CDR2 ANQGSEA. Trimming cost V 4 bases and J 5 bases, with 8 bases left between them. CDR3 DNA: TGCAGCGTTGGCGCGTGGGAGACCCAGTACTTC. It codes for CSVGAWETQYF.

As regards this clone: Other DNA sequences of this sample code for an identical CDR3. The V gene is TRBV5-4, the J gene TRBJ2-5; D may be TRBD1 (6 bases). Germline V lookup: CDR1 SGHNT, CDR2 YYREEE (reference sequence). The CDR3 totals 13 residues. V shed 3 bases and J shed 4 bases, with 10 bases lying between them. The CDR3 DNA reads as TGTGCCAGCAGCTCGACAGGAGGAGAGACCCAGTACTTC. Its translation is CASSSTGGETQYF.

The V call is TRBV29-1, the J call TRBJ2-1; TRBD1 might be the D (6 bases). This CDR3 is built from 12 residues. Germline loops: CDR1 SQVTM, CDR2 ANQGSEA. The V and J ends lost 7 bases and 9 bases respectively, with 16 bases between them. CDR3 in amino acids: CSAGPRGTEQFF. CDR3 coding DNA: TGCAGCGCCGGCCCAAGGGGGACTGAGCAGTTCTTC.